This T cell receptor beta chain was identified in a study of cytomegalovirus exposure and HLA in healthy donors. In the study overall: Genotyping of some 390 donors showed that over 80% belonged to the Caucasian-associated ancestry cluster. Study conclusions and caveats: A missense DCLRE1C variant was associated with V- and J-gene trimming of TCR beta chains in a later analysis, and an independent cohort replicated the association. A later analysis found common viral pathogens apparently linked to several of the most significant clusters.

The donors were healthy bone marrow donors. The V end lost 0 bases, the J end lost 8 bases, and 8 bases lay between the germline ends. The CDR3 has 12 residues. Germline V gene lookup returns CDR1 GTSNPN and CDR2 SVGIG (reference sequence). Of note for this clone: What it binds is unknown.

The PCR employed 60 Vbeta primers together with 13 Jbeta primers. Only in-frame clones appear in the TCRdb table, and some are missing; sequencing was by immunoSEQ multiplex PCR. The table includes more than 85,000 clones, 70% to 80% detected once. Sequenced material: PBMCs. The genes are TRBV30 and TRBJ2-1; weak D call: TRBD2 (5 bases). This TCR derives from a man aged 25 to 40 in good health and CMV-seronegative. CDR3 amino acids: CAWSVSRDEQFF. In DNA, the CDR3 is TGTGCCTGGAGTGTGTCGAGGGATGAGCAGTTCTTC.